One T cell receptor beta chain is described in this entry. In the source study's methods: Reference gene primers were amplified, and this amplification served to estimate nucleated cell counts. The repertoire was sequenced with immunoSEQ multiplex PCR; TCRdb's copy has only in-frame clones and lacks some. V, J and clone size are those of that table, while D and trimming were read from the DNA. The sample consists of 250,000 to 400,000 clones, approximately 88% of them appearing once. This entry belongs to a study of blood T cell repertoires in COVID-19. Turning to the study itself: Both acute and convalescent COVID-19 samples were obtained from the United States, Italy and Spain.

This receptor was taken from a woman aged 25-40 years with COVID-19, enrolled during active disease. The sequenced material came from peripheral blood.

In DNA form, the CDR3 reads TGTGCCAGCAGCCCTCACGGAGAGGGAAACACCATATATTTT. It codes for CASSPHGEGNTIYF. The V call is TRBV16, the J call TRBJ1-3; D uncertain. V dropped 4 bases and J dropped 4 bases, with 11 bases sitting between them. The CDR3 has 14 residues. From germline, CDR1 is KGHSY and CDR2 FQNENV.